The 9 T cell receptor beta chains listed next were all sequenced from one sample in a study of T cell changes during pregnancy in multiple sclerosis. Profiling relied on immunoSEQ multiplex PCR, and the TCRdb table lists in-frame clones only, not all of them. In the table there are approximately 50,000 clones, about 90% of which are singletons. This specimen was CD8+ T cells from peripheral blood mononuclear cells, taken after pregnancy. The source of these receptors is a female donor with multiple sclerosis, enrolled in a pregnancy study.

This clone has only one observation. This chain links TRBV7-3 with TRBJ1-2; 7 nucleotides agree with TRBD1. With V trimmed by 2 bases and J by 6 bases, 3 bases remained unmatched. The germline V gene has CDR1 SGHTA and CDR2 FQGTGA. This CDR3 spans 13 amino acids. As DNA, the CDR3 is TGTGCCAGCAGCTTAGTAGGGGGCGATGGCTACACCTTC. As protein: CASSLVGGDGYTF.

This chain connects TRBV4-1 to TRBJ2-1; weak D call: TRBD1 (8 bases). Germline CDR1 is MGHRA and CDR2 is YSYEKL. V dropped 2 bases and J dropped 8 bases, with 16 bases sitting between them. The CDR3 sequence is 15 residues long. CDR3 nucleotide sequence: TGCGCCAGCAGCCAATCAACAGGGGGGGGCGATGAGCAGTTCTTC. Protein: CASSQSTGGGDEQFF.

This clone was detected once. Germline is not matched at one junction end, which may reflect a read error. V usage is TRBV5-4 and J usage is TRBJ2-2; TRBD1 is a possible D gene (6 bases). The CDR3 has 12 amino acids. Germline values: CDR1 SGHNT, CDR2 YYREEE (reference sequence). The CDR3 sequence: CASSSDRTASYF. The CDR3 DNA sequence: TGTGCCAGCAGCTCAGACAGGACCGCCTCATATTTT.

The V gene is TRBV19, the J gene TRBJ2-7; 8 bases fit TRBD2. Per germline, CDR1 LNHDA and CDR2 SQIVND (reference sequence). V gave up 5 bases and J gave up 3 bases; unmatched junction bases: 6. This CDR3 region has 14 residues. The CDR3, as DNA: TGTGCCAGTAGTTCGGGAGGGAATCGCTACGAGCAGTACTTC. Translated, it gives CASSSGGNRYEQYF. Full variable domain (outside the CDR3, taken from reference TRBV19 and TRBJ2-7): DGGITQSPKYLFRKEGQNVTLSCEQNLNHDAMYWYRQDPGQGLRLIYYSQIVNDFQKGDIAEGYSVSREKKESFPLTVTSAQKNPTAFYLCASSSGGNRYEQYFGPGTRLTVT.

This sequence joins TRBV10-3 and TRBJ2-2; TRBD2 aligns across 7 bases. This CDR3 has 15 residues. In germline, CDR1 is ENHRY, CDR2 SYGVKD. Trimming took 8 bases from V and 7 from J; bases not matched to a gene: 13. The CDR3 DNA is TGTGCCATCGAATCCGAAAGCGGGGACGACGGGGAGCTGTTTTTT. It codes for CAIESESGDDGELFF.

The gene calls are TRBV29-1 and TRBJ1-4; a weak D match, TRBD1 (6 bases). Between the trimmed V and J ends, which lost 4 bases and 8 bases, there was a span of 26 bases. Germline CDR1 is SQVTM and CDR2 is ANQGSEA. The CDR3 has 17 amino acids. The CDR3 nucleotides read TGCAGCGTTGCCCCTGCGGTAACAGGGAACCGCGGGGAAAAACTGTTTTTT. It is translated as CSVAPAVTGNRGEKLFF.

The chain joins TRBV7-9 to TRBJ2-3; 14 nucleotides match TRBD2. The CDR3 is 15 amino acids. Germline CDR1 and CDR2: SEHNR and FQNEAQ (reference sequence). J was trimmed by 4 bases and V by 5 bases; bases with no gene match: 2. The CDR3 DNA reads TGTGCCAGCAGCGGGACTAGCGGGGGACCAGATACGCAGTATTTT. Translated, it gives CASSGTSGGPDTQYF. Full variable domain (missing parts from reference TRBV7-9 and TRBJ2-3): DTGVSQNPRHKITKRGQNVTFRCDPISEHNRLYWYRQTLGQGPEFLTYFQNEAQLEKSRLLSDRFSAERPKGSFSTLEIQRTEQGDSAMYLCASSGTSGGPDTQYFGPGTRLTVL.

The chain joins TRBV4-1 to TRBJ1-1, with 7 bases that match TRBD1. The ends lost 0 bases at V and 8 bases at J; junction bases unmatched: 6. The germline CDR1 and CDR2 sequences are MGHRA and YSYEKL. This CDR3 is built from 14 residues. CDR3 residues: CASSQEPQGTEAFF. CDR3 coding DNA: TGCGCCAGCAGCCAAGAGCCACAGGGGACAGAAGCTTTCTTT.

The chain couples TRBV7-9 to TRBJ1-1; D perhaps matches TRBD1 (5 bases). Trimming removed 7 bases at V and 7 bases at J, with 10 bases between. Germline loops: CDR1 SEHNR, CDR2 FQNEAQ (reference sequence). The length of the CDR3 is 11 residues. The CDR3 sequence is CASNPTVEAFF. The CDR3 DNA reads as TGTGCCAGCAACCCGACAGTTGAAGCTTTCTTT.